This TCR beta chain emerged from a study of radiation and T cells in renal cell carcinoma. The table came from immunoSEQ multiplex PCR; TCRdb's copy has only in-frame clones and leaves some out. The data hold over 120,000 clones, with approximately 86% observed a single time. Sample time point: blood 4 weeks post-SBRT, at nephrectomy. Indicated treatment: 15 Gy SBRT to primary tumor, nephrectomy 4 weeks later. Nephrectomy followed 15 Gy stereotactic body radiation by 4 weeks. Blood was sampled at baseline, 2 weeks and 4 weeks after SBRT. Germline CDR1 is DFQATT and CDR2 is SNEGSKA (reference sequence). The CDR3 sequence is 11 residues long.

This sequence joins TRBV20-1 and TRBJ1-4, with a possible D match to TRBD1 (5 bases). The sequencing here drew on blood, taken from a patient whose treatment included radiotherapy and nephrectomy. This TCR derives from a woman between 50 and 59 years old with renal cell carcinoma. This CDR3 reads CSGAGREKLFF. In DNA, the CDR3 is TGCAGCGGGGCAGGGCGGGAAAAACTGTTTTTT.